This T cell receptor (beta chain) derives from a study of a mutant IDH1 vaccine in newly diagnosed glioma. The wider study: With temozolomide cycles, or 4-6 weeks after radiotherapy alone, vaccination was started.

A remark on this clone: Its antigen is unknown.

This CDR3 has 17 amino acids. The V end lost 5 bases, the J end lost 2 bases, and 20 bases lay between the germline ends. The germline V gene encodes CDR1 SGHVS and CDR2 FNYEAQ. As for time point: week 23, last vaccination. Every vaccine dose comprised 300 ug of mutant IDH1 20-mer peptide plus topical imiquimod. Newly diagnosed WHO grade 3 or 4 IDH1-mutant, ATRX-lost astrocytomas were identified in the donors. Produced via immunoSEQ multiplex PCR; TCRdb's table is partial and in-frame only. This repertoire shows around 78,000 clones, 75% to 85% found once; its top ten account for around 2%. This sequence was found in a man younger than 40 with glioma. Some clones in this sample may be carry-over from other donors' samples. The chain joins TRBV7-6 to TRBJ2-3; D might be TRBD2 (7 bases). This specimen consisted of PBMCs, obtained from a glioma patient whose treatment included an IDH1 peptide vaccine. The CDR3 nucleotides read TGTGCCAGCAGCCCAGCAATGGGGGGGGGCTTCACAGATACGCAGTATTTT. Amino acid sequence: CASSPAMGGGFTDTQYF.